The next 19 T cell receptor beta chains were all read from a single sample in a study of blood T cell repertoires in COVID-19. The repertoire was sequenced with immunoSEQ multiplex PCR; TCRdb's copy has only in-frame clones and lacks some. Altogether 90,000 to 100,000 clones are present, 85% being singletons, with the ten largest covering over 35%. The sample taken for sequencing was peripheral blood. Receptors were obtained from a man older than 75 with acute or convalescent COVID-19.

The CDR3 sequence: CASSYSGQVQETQYF. DNA of the CDR3: TGTGCCAGCAGTTACTCGGGACAGGTTCAAGAGACCCAGTACTTC. This chain connects TRBV6-5 to TRBJ2-5; TRBD1 matches 8 bases. The CDR3 spans 15 residues. Trimming took 0 bases from V and 2 from J; bases not matched to a gene: 2. CDR1 and CDR2 from the germline V gene are MNHEY and SVGAGI.

The chain couples TRBV6-5 to TRBJ2-3, with D maybe TRBD2 (6 bases). The germline CDR1 and CDR2 sequences are MNHEY and SVGAGI. V shed 6 bases and J shed 2 bases, with 12 bases lying between them. The CDR3 is made up of 14 amino acids. CDR3 bases: TGTGCCAGCAGGTTAGCGGAGCCCACAGATACGCAGTATTTT. This encodes CASRLAEPTDTQYF.

The rearrangement links TRBV18 to TRBJ2-5; TRBD2 might be the D (5 bases). The V and J ends lost 4 bases and 4 bases respectively, with 7 bases between them. Germline CDR1 and CDR2: KGHSH and LQKENI. The CDR3 length is 12 residues. CDR3 sequence (DNA): TGTGCCAGCTCACTGGGAGTAGAGACCCAGTACTTC. Amino acids: CASSLGVETQYF.

This chain connects TRBV6-5 to TRBJ1-5; D perhaps matches TRBD1 (5 bases). From germline, CDR1 is MNHEY and CDR2 SVGAGI. This CDR3 contains 14 residues. Trimming stripped 6 bases from V and 4 bases from J, with 13 bases between. For the CDR3, the DNA is TGTGCCAGCAGCGCCGAAAGGGGTAATCAGCCCCAGCATTTT. It codes for CASSAERGNQPQHF.

The chain uses TRBV25-1 and TRBJ1-6; D is ambiguous. The CDR3 is 13 amino acids. The ends were cut back, 1 base at V and 7 bases at J, with 5 bases in the middle. Germline assignment: CDR1 MGHDK and CDR2 SYGVNS. The DNA for the CDR3 is TGTGCCAGCAGTGAATTGGGCAATTCACCCCTCCACTTT. Encoded protein: CASSELGNSPLHF.

V gene TRBV19 combines with J gene TRBJ2-7; possible D gene TRBD2, 5 bases. V lost 5 bases and J lost 0, with 14 bases in between. The CDR3 consists of 15 residues. Germline assignment: CDR1 LNHDA and CDR2 SQIVND (reference sequence). CDR3 in DNA: TGTGCCAGTAGTTCCTTCCGGACTGTCTCCTACGAGCAGTACTTC. Amino acids: CASSSFRTVSYEQYF.

This clone occurred once. This chain connects TRBV6-5 to TRBJ1-2; 7 bases fit TRBD1. J was trimmed by 7 bases and V by 6 bases; bases with no gene match: 14. CDR1 MNHEY and CDR2 SVGAGI come from the germline V gene. The CDR3 contains 15 residues. CDR3 DNA sequence: TGTGCCAGCAGGGATCCGGGACAGATGGGGGGTGGCTACACCTTC. It specifies CASRDPGQMGGGYTF.

The chain has TRBV29-1 and TRBJ2-7, with D maybe TRBD1 (5 bases). CDR3 length: 13 residues. The V gene's germline CDR1 is SQVTM and CDR2 ANQGSEA. Trimming pared 4 bases from V and 3 bases from J, leaving 13 bases between. Here the CDR3 reads CSVVDRTSYEQYF. The CDR3 DNA follows: TGCAGCGTTGTTGACAGAACCAGCTACGAGCAGTACTTC.

V gene TRBV6-2 or TRBV6-3 combines with J gene TRBJ1-5; 8 positions agree with TRBD1. Germline values: CDR1 MNHEY, CDR2 SVGEGT. V was pared by 4 bases and J by 0 bases, with 5 bases of the junction left unmatched. There are 16 residues in the CDR3. The CDR3 DNA sequence: TGTGCCAGCAGTTCGGGACAGGCTTATAGCAATCAGCCCCAGCATTTT. It is translated as CASSSGQAYSNQPQHF.

The V gene is TRBV12-3 or TRBV12-4, the J gene TRBJ1-1; perhaps TRBD1 as D (5 bases). Between the trimmed V and J ends, which lost 5 bases and 6 bases, there was a span of 13 bases. The CDR3 contains 13 residues. The CDR3 DNA is TGTGCCAGCAGTCCCAGGGAACACTCTGAAGCTTTCTTT. As protein: CASSPREHSEAFF.

The chain combines TRBV6-6 with TRBJ1-2; no clear D. The CDR3 has 15 amino acids. The V and J ends lost 3 bases and 7 bases respectively, with 18 bases between them. The germline V gene encodes CDR1 MNHNY and CDR2 SVGAGI (reference sequence). CDR3 sequence: CASSYSRSLGFGYTF. In nucleotides, the CDR3 is TGTGCCAGCAGTTATTCCAGGTCGCTCGGATTTGGCTACACCTTC.

The chain combines TRBV6-2 or TRBV6-3 with TRBJ2-2; D perhaps matches TRBD2 (6 bases). The CDR3 has 14 residues. V dropped 0 bases and J dropped 6 bases, with 8 bases sitting between them. From germline, CDR1 is MNHEY and CDR2 SVGEGT. This CDR3 reads CASSYSRGSGELFF. The CDR3 nucleotides read TGTGCCAGCAGTTACTCTCGGGGGTCCGGGGAGCTGTTTTTT.

This chain connects TRBV5-1 to TRBJ2-3; 8 bases are shared with TRBD1. The length of the CDR3 is 18 residues. CDR1 and CDR2 from the germline V gene are SGHRS and YFSETQ. V was pared by 3 bases and J by 3 bases, with 15 bases of the junction left unmatched. The CDR3 is CASSYPLQGVRSTDTQYF. CDR3 in DNA: TGCGCCAGCAGCTACCCCTTACAGGGGGTTAGGAGTACAGATACGCAGTATTTT.

The chain employs TRBV19 and TRBJ2-2; no reliable D call. The CDR3 extends over 17 amino acids. CDR1 is LNHDA, CDR2 SQIVND, per germline (reference sequence). The V end lost 3 bases, the J end lost 3 bases, and 17 bases lay between the germline ends. DNA of the CDR3: TGTGCCAGTAGTATGGGCACACAAGGAATCGACACCGGGGAGCTGTTTTTT. The encoded protein is CASSMGTQGIDTGELFF.

This CDR3 reads CASLAQSSYNEQFF. The CDR3 coding sequence is TGTGCCAGCCTAGCCCAGAGCTCCTACAATGAGCAGTTCTTC. The chain employs TRBV7-2 and TRBJ2-1; tentatively, D is TRBD2 (5 bases). Trimming removed 8 bases at V and 0 bases at J, with 11 bases between. CDR1 is SGHTA, CDR2 FQGNSA, per germline. This CDR3 is built from 14 residues.

This chain connects TRBV3-1 (or the pseudogene TRBV3-2) to TRBJ2-7; no definite D call. V was pared by 1 base and J by 6 bases, with 7 bases between. This CDR3 comprises 12 residues. Germline V lookup: CDR1 LGHDT, CDR2 YNNKEL (reference sequence). The CDR3 bases are TGTGCCAGCAGCCAAGTCGGCGGCGAGCAGTACTTC. This sequence encodes CASSQVGGEQYF.

V usage is TRBV6-5 and J usage is TRBJ2-2, with TRBD2 identical over 12 bases. Germline lookup yields CDR1 MNHEY and CDR2 SVGAGI. The CDR3 is made up of 15 amino acids. The trim removed 6 bases at V and 6 bases at J, leaving 5 bases unmatched. The CDR3 reads CASSVTSGSSGELFF. In DNA form, the CDR3 reads TGTGCCAGCAGCGTGACTAGCGGGAGTTCCGGGGAGCTGTTTTTT.

The CDR3 here is CASSDTGGYGYTF. In DNA form, the CDR3 reads TGTGCCAGCAGTGATACGGGAGGGTATGGCTACACCTTC. J is TRBJ1-2 and V is TRBV6-1; D is unresolved. V was clipped by 3 bases and J by 5 bases, with 10 bases between them. Germline assignment: CDR1 MNHNS and CDR2 SASEGT. This CDR3 is built from 13 residues.

The chain links TRBV28 to TRBJ1-2; 7 bases align to TRBD1. The germline V gene encodes CDR1 MDHEN and CDR2 SYDVKM. The CDR3 is 17 amino acids. The V and J ends lost 7 bases and 8 bases, in that order; junction bases with no gene match: 22. CDR3 in amino acids: CASTYGGRQGVSLGYTF. The CDR3 region has the DNA TGTGCCAGCACCTATGGGGGGAGGCAGGGGGTGTCGCTCGGCTACACCTTC.